Presented here are 27 T cell receptor beta chains from one specimen sequenced in a study of radiation and T cells in renal cell carcinoma. Sequenced by immunoSEQ multiplex PCR; TCRdb stores in-frame clones only, minus some. The data hold over 60,000 clones, with 70% to 80% observed a single time. Regarding time point: blood 2 weeks post-SBRT. As for treatment: 15 Gy SBRT to primary tumor, nephrectomy 4 weeks later. Sequenced material: blood, taken from a patient whose treatment included radiotherapy and nephrectomy. The receptors stem from a man aged 55 to 70 with renal cell carcinoma.

The chain is built from TRBV5-1 and TRBJ2-3, with D maybe TRBD2 (7 bases). CDR1 SGHRS and CDR2 YFSETQ come from the germline V gene. The V end was cut by 4 bases, the J end by 8 bases, with 17 bases between. The CDR3 runs to 14 residues. The CDR3 spells CASSSGDTVVTQYF. Here the CDR3 DNA reads TGCGCCAGCAGCAGCGGGGACACGGTGGTTACGCAGTATTTT.

This chain joins TRBV7-9 and TRBJ2-2; 8 bases align to TRBD1. The CDR3 is made up of 15 amino acids. The trim removed 6 bases at V and 3 bases at J, leaving 6 bases unmatched. Germline values: CDR1 SEHNR, CDR2 FQNEAQ (reference sequence). CDR3: CASSSQGADTGELFF. The DNA of the CDR3 is TGTGCCAGCAGTTCTCAGGGGGCGGACACCGGGGAGCTGTTTTTT.

V usage is TRBV5-6 and J usage is TRBJ2-5; 7 bases are a match to TRBD1. CDR3 size: 14 residues. Germline V gene sequence: CDR1 SGHDT, CDR2 YYEEEE. V lost 7 bases, J lost 3 bases, and 9 bases stayed unmatched. This CDR3 reads CASVKGAGKETQYF. CDR3 bases: TGTGCCAGCGTCAAGGGGGCCGGGAAAGAGACCCAGTACTTC.

The chain uses TRBV5-4 and TRBJ2-3, with TRBD2 matching over 9 bases. Germline loops: CDR1 SGHNT, CDR2 YYREEE (reference sequence). CDR3 length: 15 residues. The junction had 4 bases not matched to a gene; V was cut back by 0 bases and J by 5 bases. DNA of the CDR3: TGTGCCAGCAGCTTGGAAGGACTAGCGAAAGATACGCAGTATTTT. It codes for CASSLEGLAKDTQYF.

The genes are TRBV19 and TRBJ1-4; unclear D gene. The V end was cut by 5 bases, the J end by 8 bases, with 15 bases between. The CDR3 runs to 14 residues. CDR1 and CDR2 (germline): LNHDA, SQIVND (reference sequence). The CDR3 region has the DNA TGTGCCAGTAGTCCACTAGGCCTATACGAAAAACTGTTTTTT. It specifies CASSPLGLYEKLFF.

The rearrangement links TRBV5-6 to TRBJ2-7; 10 bases align to TRBD1. CDR3 size: 14 residues. V was clipped by 2 bases and J by 3 bases; unmatched bases: 2. Per the germline V gene, CDR1 is SGHDT and CDR2 is YYEEEE. DNA for the CDR3: TGTGCCAGCAGCTTCGACAGGGGGCTCTACGAGCAGTACTTC. The encoded protein is CASSFDRGLYEQYF.

The chain has TRBV4-2 and TRBJ1-2; tentative D call: TRBD1 (6 bases). Germline CDR1 is LGHNA and CDR2 is YNFKEQ. This CDR3 spans 12 amino acids. V was clipped by 3 bases and J by 7 bases, with 9 bases between them. DNA for the CDR3: TGTGCCAGCAGCCACCCAGGGGTTGGCTACACCTTC. This codes for CASSHPGVGYTF.

Worth noting for this clone: Other DNA sequences in the sample encode the same CDR3. J is TRBJ2-1 and V is TRBV7-8; D gene unclear. Trimming removed 1 base from V and 2 bases from J, with 3 bases in between. The CDR3 length is 13 residues. Per the germline V gene, CDR1 is SGHVS and CDR2 is FQNEAQ. For the CDR3, the DNA is TGTGCCAGCAGCTTAGGAACCTACAATGAGCAGTTCTTC. Its protein is CASSLGTYNEQFF.

The chain couples TRBV7-9 to TRBJ1-5; D is perhaps TRBD1 (5 bases). The CDR3 is 13 amino acids. CDR1 is SEHNR and CDR2 is FQNEAQ in the germline V gene (reference sequence). The V end lost 4 bases, the J end lost 7 bases, and 11 bases lay between the germline ends. CDR3 DNA sequence: TGTGCCAGCAGCTCCCGTAGGGGACAGCCCCAGCATTTT. Its translation: CASSSRRGQPQHF.

The chain combines TRBV19 with TRBJ2-3; TRBD2 matches 8 bases. Trimming cost V 5 bases and J 1 base; bases outside gene matches: 2. The CDR3 spans 14 residues. Germline CDR1 is LNHDA and CDR2 is SQIVND (reference sequence). Here the CDR3 reads CASSVSGGTDTQYF. Written as DNA, the CDR3 is TGTGCCAGTAGTGTTAGCGGGGGCACAGATACGCAGTATTTT.

The chain joins TRBV5-6 to TRBJ2-1; D perhaps matches TRBD1 (6 bases). V was clipped by 2 bases and J by 7 bases, with 10 bases between them. CDR1 is SGHDT, CDR2 YYEEEE, per germline. The CDR3 runs to 13 residues. The CDR3 DNA sequence: TGTGCCAGCAGCTTTGCCAGGGGAAATGAGCAGTTCTTC. Protein: CASSFARGNEQFF.

This clone showed up just once. The V gene is TRBV5-1, the J gene TRBJ1-3; no definite D call. The CDR3 loop spans 14 amino acids. CDR1 is SGHRS, CDR2 YFSETQ, per germline. Trimming stripped 4 bases from V and 0 bases from J, with 8 bases between. The CDR3 coding sequence is TGCGCCAGCAGCCTTCAGAGCTCTGGAAACACCATATATTTT. Encoded protein: CASSLQSSGNTIYF. Full variable domain (outside the CDR3, taken from reference TRBV5-1 and TRBJ1-3): KAGVTQTPRYLIKTRGQQVTLSCSPISGHRSVSWYQQTPGQGLQFLFEYFSETQRNKGNFPGRFSGRQFSNSRSEMNVSTLELGDSALYLCASSLQSSGNTIYFGEGSWLTVV.

The chain uses TRBV9 and TRBJ2-7, with 8 bases lining up with TRBD2. The V gene's germline CDR1 is SGDLS and CDR2 YYNGEE. CDR3 size: 14 residues. V lost 4 bases, J lost 2 bases, and 5 bases stayed unmatched. The CDR3 DNA reads TGTGCCAGCAGCCCCGGGGGGGGTCCCTACGAGCAGTACGTC. Translation gives CASSPGGGPYEQYV.

This chain joins TRBV5-1 and TRBJ2-5, with 10 nucleotides matching TRBD1. CDR1 and CDR2 from the germline V gene are SGHRS and YFSETQ. Trimming removed 1 base from V and 2 bases from J; junction bases left unmatched: 8. The CDR3 extends over 17 amino acids. CDR3 DNA: TGCGCCAGCAGCTTGTTTCGACAGGGGGCCCGACAAGAGACCCAGTACTTC. This encodes CASSLFRQGARQETQYF.

The chain combines TRBV27 with TRBJ2-2; D unclear. CDR1 and CDR2 (germline): MNHEY, SMNVEV (reference sequence). Trimming stripped 3 bases from V and 0 bases from J, with 8 bases between. This CDR3 has 15 residues. The chain's CDR3 is CASSFFDSNTGELFF. DNA for the CDR3: TGTGCCAGCAGTTTCTTCGATTCGAACACCGGGGAGCTGTTTTTT.

The chain joins TRBV7-8 to TRBJ1-3, with no clear D. V was pared by 4 bases and J by 0 bases, with 13 bases between. Germline CDR1 reads SGHVS; CDR2 reads FQNEAQ. The CDR3 consists of 16 residues. CDR3 in DNA: TGTGCCAGCAGCTCTCTAGTAATGAGCTCTGGAAACACCATATATTTT. Translation gives CASSSLVMSSGNTIYF.

This chain joins TRBV12-5 and TRBJ2-3; 8 bases match TRBD2. The CDR3 is made up of 15 amino acids. CDR1 is LGHNT, CDR2 FRNRAP, per germline. With V trimmed by 6 bases and J by 2 bases, 7 bases remained unmatched. The CDR3 DNA is TGTGCTAGTGGGAAAGCGGGGGCGACCACAGATACGCAGTATTTT. Translated: CASGKAGATTDTQYF.

The chain is built from TRBV19 and TRBJ1-2; D is uncertain. Trimming removed 3 bases from V and 7 bases from J, with 15 bases in between. The germline gives CDR1 LNHDA, CDR2 SQIVND (reference sequence). The CDR3 covers 14 residues. The CDR3, as DNA: TGTGCCAGTAGTATTCAGGCGGGGAATGGTGGCTACACCTTC. It encodes CASSIQAGNGGYTF.

This chain connects TRBV10-3 to TRBJ1-1; tentatively, D is TRBD1 (5 bases). V lost 6 bases and J lost 1, with 15 bases in between. The V gene's germline CDR1 is ENHRY and CDR2 SYGVKD. CDR3 length: 15 residues. In nucleotides, the CDR3 is TGTGCCATCAGCCTCTCCGGGACTCAGAACACTGAAGCTTTCTTT. It specifies CAISLSGTQNTEAFF.

This chain links TRBV9 with TRBJ2-1; 7 bases match TRBD2. The CDR3 is made up of 14 amino acids. Looked up from germline, CDR1 is SGDLS and CDR2 is YYNGEE. With V trimmed by 7 bases and J by 7 bases, 11 bases remained unmatched. In nucleotides, the CDR3 is TGTGCCAGCGGGGGAGGGGCCCCCGGGAATGAGCAGTTCTTC. Its protein product is CASGGGAPGNEQFF.

This clone was observed a handful of times. V usage is TRBV6-5 and J usage is TRBJ2-5; D is perhaps TRBD1 or TRBD2 (5 bases each). The CDR3 is 13 amino acids. The germline CDR1 and CDR2 sequences are MNHEY and SVGAGI. Trimming took 6 bases from V and 2 from J, leaving 10 bases between them. CDR3 DNA sequence: TGTGCCAGCAGCCCCGGGGCTCAAGAGACCCAGTACTTC. Its translation: CASSPGAQETQYF.

The gene calls are TRBV14 and TRBJ2-3, with 8 bases aligning to TRBD1. The CDR3 has 14 residues. With 4 bases clipped from V and 3 bases from J, the junction kept 3 bases outside the gene matches. The germline CDR1 and CDR2 sequences are SGHDN and FVKESK. The chain's CDR3 is CASSRWTGTDTQYF. The DNA for the CDR3 is TGTGCCAGCAGCCGCTGGACAGGGACAGATACGCAGTATTTT.

This chain uses TRBV5-1 with TRBJ2-2, with 8 bases that match TRBD2. With V trimmed by 6 bases and J by 5 bases, 9 bases remained unmatched. CDR1 and CDR2 (germline): SGHRS, YFSETQ. This CDR3 spans 15 amino acids. This CDR3 is CASNVVGLGTGELFF. DNA for the CDR3: TGCGCCAGCAATGTGGTGGGACTAGGGACCGGGGAGCTGTTTTTT.

The rearrangement uses TRBV4-3 and TRBJ2-5; 9 bases are a match to TRBD1. This CDR3 has 15 residues. The V segment lost 5 bases and the J segment 6 bases; nucleotides outside the gene matches: 10. The V gene's germline CDR1 is LGHNA and CDR2 YSLEER. The CDR3 is CASSEIQGARKTQYF. As DNA, the CDR3 is TGCGCCAGCAGCGAGATACAGGGGGCTAGGAAGACCCAGTACTTC.

This clone was recorded once. The rearrangement links TRBV27 to TRBJ2-5, with D tentatively TRBD1 (6 bases). Germline V gene data show CDR1 as MNHEY and CDR2 as SMNVEV (reference sequence). Trimming took off 2 bases at V and 5 bases at J, with 9 bases between the two ends. CDR3 size: 13 residues. CDR3 coding DNA: TGTGCCAGCAGTTTAACAGGGTGGGAGACCCAGTACTTC. Amino acid sequence: CASSLTGWETQYF.

The rearrangement joins TRBV9 to TRBJ2-5; D possibly uses TRBD1 or TRBD2 (5 bases each). The germline V and J ends were trimmed by 3 bases and 3 bases, with 12 bases remaining between them. Germline V gene data show CDR1 as SGDLS and CDR2 as YYNGEE. This CDR3 contains 14 residues. The CDR3 sequence: CASSGGPLEETQYF. CDR3 coding DNA: TGTGCCAGCAGCGGGGGACCCCTAGAAGAGACCCAGTACTTC.

V is TRBV12-5 and J is TRBJ1-1; TRBD1 matches at 7 bases. Germline CDR1 and CDR2: LGHNT and FRNRAP. The CDR3 covers 15 residues. The ends lost 1 base at V and 1 base at J; junction bases unmatched: 3. CDR3 region: CASGLGDSSNTEAFF. In DNA form, the CDR3 reads TGTGCTAGTGGTTTGGGGGACAGTTCGAACACTGAAGCTTTCTTT. The full variable domain, in which reference TRBV12-5 and TRBJ1-1 provide the parts outside the CDR3, is DARVTQTPRHKVTEMGQEVTMRCQPILGHNTVFWYRQTMMQGLELLAYFRNRAPLDDSGMPKDRFSAEMPDATLATLKIQPSEPRDSAVYFCASGLGDSSNTEAFFGQGTRLTVV.